A selection of T cell receptor beta chains follows, all from one sample in a study of T cell repertoires and HLA-DP antigens. Assay used: immunoSEQ multiplex PCR; TCRdb lists only in-frame clones, some missing. The table lists more than 90,000 clones, more than 85% of them singletons. Their target antigens are unknown. The material sequenced was CD4+ T cells from PBMCs. All receptors come from a woman in her late teens or twenties in good health and CMV-seronegative. Each CDR3 is given with its conserved first and last residue. A D gene is named only where the DNA matches it firmly. A clone size is listed for some rows: how often the clone was seen (once, few, many), or a class if it is expanded.

j_gene: TRBJ2-1
v_gene: TRBV10-3
abundance: NA
len: 11
d_gene: NA
CDR3nt: TGTGCCATCAGTGAGTCCGGTAATAAGTTCTTC
CDR3aa: CAISESGNKFF

j_gene: TRBJ2-1
v_gene: TRBV9
abundance: NA
len: 15
d_gene: TRBD2
CDR3nt: TGTGCCAGCAGCCCCGGCCTAGCGGGAGATGGTGAGCAGTTCTTC
CDR3aa: CASSPGLAGDGEQFF

j_gene: TRBJ1-2
v_gene: TRBV25-1
abundance: NA
len: 13
d_gene: NA
CDR3nt: TGTGCCAGCAGAGAGGTGGGGGAAGGGGGCTACACCTTC
CDR3aa: CASREVGEGGYTF

j_gene: TRBJ2-1
v_gene: TRBV7-3
abundance: NA
len: 13
d_gene: NA
CDR3nt: TGTGCCAGCAGCCCGGCGGCCCCTGGTGAGCAGTTCTTC
CDR3aa: CASSPAAPGEQFF

j_gene: TRBJ2-7
v_gene: TRBV5-4
abundance: NA
len: 14
d_gene: TRBD1
CDR3nt: TGTGCCAGCAGCTATGCAGGGGGACGCTACGAGCAGTACTTC
CDR3aa: CASSYAGGRYEQYF

j_gene: TRBJ2-5
v_gene: TRBV6-5
abundance: NA
len: 14
d_gene: NA
CDR3nt: TGTGCCAACAGTTACTCGGGGATGCAAGAGACCCAGTACTTC
CDR3aa: CANSYSGMQETQYF

j_gene: TRBJ2-1
v_gene: TRBV18
abundance: NA
len: 11
d_gene: NA
CDR3nt: TGTGCCAGCTCACCAAACAATGAGCAGTTCTTC
CDR3aa: CASSPNNEQFF

j_gene: TRBJ1-5
v_gene: TRBV4-1
abundance: NA
len: 14
d_gene: NA
CDR3nt: TGCGCCAGCAGCCAAGAAGGGGGAGGTCAGCCCCAGCATTTT
CDR3aa: CASSQEGGGQPQHF

j_gene: TRBJ2-7
v_gene: TRBV2
abundance: NA
len: 14
d_gene: NA
CDR3nt: TGTGCCAGCACCGACCAGGGGCCCACACTCGAGCAGTACTTC
CDR3aa: CASTDQGPTLEQYF

j_gene: TRBJ2-2
v_gene: TRBV6-4
abundance: few
len: 13
d_gene: NA
CDR3nt: TGTGCCAGCAGTGACAGGAACACCGGGGAGCTGTTTTTT
CDR3aa: CASSDRNTGELFF

j_gene: TRBJ1-2
v_gene: TRBV9
abundance: NA
len: 13
d_gene: NA
CDR3nt: TGTGCCAGCAGCGTAGACGCGAACTATGGCTACACCTTC
CDR3aa: CASSVDANYGYTF

j_gene: TRBJ2-1
v_gene: TRBV5-1
abundance: NA
len: 20
d_gene: TRBD2
CDR3nt: TGCGCCAGCAGCTCTTACGCGAGGGGGCGCGGTAGCGGGAGGGGCGATGAGCAGTTCTTC
CDR3aa: CASSSYARGRGSGRGDEQFF

j_gene: TRBJ2-7
v_gene: TRBV29-1
abundance: NA
len: 13
d_gene: TRBD1
CDR3nt: TGCAGCGTTGAAATAGGGACAGGGGGTGTGCAGTACTTC
CDR3aa: CSVEIGTGGVQYF

j_gene: TRBJ2-5
v_gene: TRBV2
abundance: NA
len: 16
d_gene: TRBD2
CDR3nt: TGTGCCAGCAGGTCGAGGCGGGAGGGCCAGGGAGAGACCCAGTACTTC
CDR3aa: CASRSRREGQGETQYF

j_gene: TRBJ2-6
v_gene: TRBV9
abundance: NA
len: 16
d_gene: NA
CDR3nt: TGTGCCAGCAGCGTAGGGGGCGGCTCTGGGGCCAACGTCCTGACTTTC
CDR3aa: CASSVGGGSGANVLTF

j_gene: TRBJ1-2
v_gene: TRBV5-1
abundance: NA
len: 13
d_gene: NA
CDR3nt: TGCGCCAGCAGCTTGTCCGGGGGCTATGGCTACACCTTC
CDR3aa: CASSLSGGYGYTF

j_gene: TRBJ1-2
v_gene: TRBV2
abundance: NA
len: 14
d_gene: NA
CDR3nt: TGTGCCAGCAGTGATTTACCGGGGATCTATGGCTACACCTTC
CDR3aa: CASSDLPGIYGYTF

j_gene: TRBJ1-1
v_gene: TRBV5-6
abundance: NA
len: 14
d_gene: NA
CDR3nt: TGTGCCAGCAGCCCGAACGTAGGAGACACTGAAGCTTTCTTT
CDR3aa: CASSPNVGDTEAFF

j_gene: TRBJ2-1
v_gene: TRBV28
abundance: NA
len: 16
d_gene: TRBD2
CDR3nt: TGTGCCAGCAGTTTCGGGCGGGAGTTCCGCTACAATGAGCAGTTCTTC
CDR3aa: CASSFGREFRYNEQFF

j_gene: TRBJ2-1
v_gene: TRBV18
abundance: NA
len: 15
d_gene: NA
CDR3nt: TGTGCCAGCTCACCTACATTGGGCCTTTACAATGAGCAGTTCTTC
CDR3aa: CASSPTLGLYNEQFF

j_gene: TRBJ2-7
v_gene: TRBV27
abundance: NA
len: 18
d_gene: TRBD1
CDR3nt: TGTGCCAGCAGTTTAAAAGGCCCCGGACAGGGTCTTATCTACGAGCAGTACTTC
CDR3aa: CASSLKGPGQGLIYEQYF

j_gene: TRBJ1-1
v_gene: TRBV5-1
abundance: NA
len: 13
d_gene: TRBD1
CDR3nt: TGCGCCAGCAGCCAACGACAGGGTACTGAAGCTTTCTTT
CDR3aa: CASSQRQGTEAFF

j_gene: TRBJ2-7
v_gene: TRBV7-9
abundance: NA
len: 13
d_gene: TRBD1
CDR3nt: TGTGCCAGCTCGACAAATTCAGGGGGCCAAAAGTACTTC
CDR3aa: CASSTNSGGQKYF

j_gene: TRBJ1-1
v_gene: TRBV4-1
abundance: NA
len: 17
d_gene: NA
CDR3nt: TGCGCCAGCAGCCAAGGTTTAGCGTACAGGCCGAACACTGAAGCTTTCTTT
CDR3aa: CASSQGLAYRPNTEAFF

j_gene: TRBJ2-5
v_gene: TRBV5-1
abundance: NA
len: 14
d_gene: NA
CDR3nt: TGCGCCAGCAGCACTGCCGGGGGAGTAGAGACCCAGTACTTC
CDR3aa: CASSTAGGVETQYF

j_gene: TRBJ2-5
v_gene: TRBV5-1
abundance: NA
len: 14
d_gene: NA
CDR3nt: TGCGCCAGCAGCTTGGCGCTAGCGCCAGAGACCCAGTACTTC
CDR3aa: CASSLALAPETQYF